A selection of T cell receptor beta chains follows, all from one sample in a study of yellow fever vaccine responses in identical twins. TCRdb itself ran the RT-PCR reads through MiXCR, one entry per CDR3 protein. The table records 2,500 to 3,000 distinct CDR3 sequences, approximately 90% of them present only once. Sequencing used T cells from blood (PBMCs), unsorted or a sorted subset (not recorded which), obtained before or after yellow fever vaccination (not recorded which). Receptor source: a female donor who received the yellow fever vaccine. CDR3s leave out the opening cysteine and the closing phenylalanine or tryptophan.

J gene,V gene,CDR3 protein
TRBJ1-6,TRBV4-1,ASSQDWQGNNSPLH
TRBJ2-1,TRBV19,ASTPDDLVRQF
TRBJ2-1,TRBV2,ASSEDQSSYNEQF
TRBJ2-2,TRBV29-1,SVDRGNTGELF
TRBJ2-7,TRBV4-1,ASSQVPSGVLYEQY
TRBJ1-2,TRBV11-3,ASSSRRGYGYT
TRBJ1-2,TRBV4-2,ASSPPGKHYGYT
TRBJ1-4,TRBV2,ASSEVPGKEKLF
TRBJ1-1,TRBV5-1,ASSLGMNTEAF
TRBJ1-1,TRBV4-3,ASSQVGPGNTEAF
TRBJ1-1,TRBV29-1,SAGQGNTEAF
TRBJ1-6,TRBV2,ASSGTYNSPLH
TRBJ1-6,TRBV11-1,ASSPPGQLNSPLH
TRBJ2-1,TRBV29-1,SVESRDIPEQF
TRBJ2-1,TRBV21-1,ASSKAHWTSGRLAYNEQF
TRBJ1-5,TRBV23-1,ASSYTGGVNQPQH
TRBJ2-5,TRBV29-1,SVAQETQY
TRBJ2-1,TRBV14,ASSLRGNEQF
TRBJ1-6,TRBV7-6,ASSRAGGGSPLH
TRBJ1-5,TRBV12-3/TRBV12-4,ASRLEGKSQPQH
TRBJ2-3,TRBV14,ASSQPRGLVGNTQY
TRBJ1-1,TRBV29-1,SVAPGTEAF
TRBJ1-5,TRBV3-1,ASSRQGNQPQH
TRBJ1-2,TRBV2,ASSGTASYGYT
TRBJ2-7,TRBV11-1,ASSVVSGLASEQY
TRBJ2-1,TRBV3-1,ASSRSGSSYNEQF
TRBJ2-7,TRBV14,ASSLLGGGSGREQY
TRBJ1-2,TRBV10-3,AISDGTGGYGYT
TRBJ1-5,TRBV23-1,ASRVDPQGQPQH
TRBJ1-6,TRBV28,ASSGSGAHSPLH
TRBJ1-2,TRBV29-1,SVERDGYT
TRBJ2-3,TRBV11-2,ASSLEPSVDTQY
TRBJ2-3,TRBV3-1,ASSQWEGNTDTQY
TRBJ2-1,TRBV29-1,SVDIGLQNEQF
TRBJ2-1,TRBV3-1,ASSQSRWSDNEQF
TRBJ1-1,TRBV5-1,ASSKDRNTEAF
TRBJ1-2,TRBV5-4,ASSLVGTGGYGYT
TRBJ2-7,TRBV3-1,ASSQAGGSGEQY
TRBJ2-3,TRBV27,ASSPTSGSKDTQY
TRBJ2-1,TRBV27,ASSSTTSGSSYNEQF
TRBJ2-7,TRBV15,ATSGRTGENPYEQY
TRBJ1-6,TRBV10-3,AISRTGGGSPLH
TRBJ2-5,TRBV5-1,ASSGGTFQETQY
TRBJ1-2,TRBV9,ASSDPGQGGTMGGYT
TRBJ2-7,TRBV10-2,ASSESPFWQGDYEQY